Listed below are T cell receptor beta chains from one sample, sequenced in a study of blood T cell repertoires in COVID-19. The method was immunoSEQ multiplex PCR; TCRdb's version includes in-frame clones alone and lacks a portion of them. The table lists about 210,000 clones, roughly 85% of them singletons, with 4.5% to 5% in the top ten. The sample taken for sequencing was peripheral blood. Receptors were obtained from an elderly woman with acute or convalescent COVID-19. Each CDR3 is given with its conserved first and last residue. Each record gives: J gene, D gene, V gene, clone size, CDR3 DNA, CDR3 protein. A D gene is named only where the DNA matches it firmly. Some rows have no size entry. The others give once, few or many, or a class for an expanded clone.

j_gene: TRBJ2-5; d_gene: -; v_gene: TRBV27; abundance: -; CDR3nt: TGTGCCAGCAGTCCCCTCGGGTTAGCGGATGAACGGGCGACCCAGTACTTC; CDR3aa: CASSPLGLADERATQYF
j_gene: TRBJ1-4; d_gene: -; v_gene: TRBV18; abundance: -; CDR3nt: TGTGCCAGCTCACCCCTCGTAGGCAGGGAAAATGAAAAACTGTTTTTT; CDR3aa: CASSPLVGRENEKLFF
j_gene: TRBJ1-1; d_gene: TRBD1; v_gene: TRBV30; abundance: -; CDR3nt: TGTGCCTGGAGACTGACAGGGTACCCTGGGACCACTGAAGCTTTCTTT; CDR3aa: CAWRLTGYPGTTEAFF
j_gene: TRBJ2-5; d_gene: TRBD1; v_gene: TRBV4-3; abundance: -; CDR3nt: TGCGCCAGCAGCGGTCCCGACAGGGGCGAGACCCAGTACTTC; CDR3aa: CASSGPDRGETQYF
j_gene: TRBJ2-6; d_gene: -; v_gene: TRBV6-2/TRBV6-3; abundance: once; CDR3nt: TGTGCCAGCAGTACCAGGGAAGGTACGGGTTCCTCTGGGGCCAACGTCCTGACTTTC; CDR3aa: CASSTREGTGSSGANVLTF
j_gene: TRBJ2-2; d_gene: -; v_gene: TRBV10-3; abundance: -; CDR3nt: TGTGCCATCAGTGATCTCGAAGGGTTACAGGGCAGCACCGGGGAGCTGTTTTTT; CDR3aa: CAISDLEGLQGSTGELFF
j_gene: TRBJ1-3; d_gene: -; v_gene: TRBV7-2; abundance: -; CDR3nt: TGTGCCAGCAGCTTGGGGAGAAACCCGAACACCATATATTTT; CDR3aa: CASSLGRNPNTIYF
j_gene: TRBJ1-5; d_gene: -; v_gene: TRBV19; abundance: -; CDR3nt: TGTGCCAGTAGTCCCATGGCAGGGAGGAATCAGCCCCAGCATTTT; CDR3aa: CASSPMAGRNQPQHF
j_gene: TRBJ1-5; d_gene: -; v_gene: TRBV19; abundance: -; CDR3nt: TGTGCCAGTACCAATTCGCGGAGGGATAGAAATCAGCCCCAGCATTTT; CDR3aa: CASTNSRRDRNQPQHF
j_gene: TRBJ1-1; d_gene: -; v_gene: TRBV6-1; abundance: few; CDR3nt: TGTGCCAGCAGTGATCCCGCAACAGGGTGGACTGAAGCTTTCTTT; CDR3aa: CASSDPATGWTEAFF
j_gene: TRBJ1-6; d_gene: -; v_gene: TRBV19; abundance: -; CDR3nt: TGTGCCAGTCAACTCGCCTGGGGAGTTAATTCACCCCTCCACTTT; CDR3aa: CASQLAWGVNSPLHF
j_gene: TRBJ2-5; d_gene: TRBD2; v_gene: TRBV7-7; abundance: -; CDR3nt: TGTGCTAGCAGCTTAGCGGGACTTAGGGAGACCCAGTACTTC; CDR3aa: CASSLAGLRETQYF
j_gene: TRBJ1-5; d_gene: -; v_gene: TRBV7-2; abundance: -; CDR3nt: TGTGCCAGCAGCCAAGACACTAATCAGCCCCAGCATTTT; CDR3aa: CASSQDTNQPQHF
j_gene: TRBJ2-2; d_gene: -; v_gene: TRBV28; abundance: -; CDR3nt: TGTGCCAGCAGTTCCCGGTCGATCAACGCCGGGGAGCTGTTTTTT; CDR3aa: CASSSRSINAGELFF
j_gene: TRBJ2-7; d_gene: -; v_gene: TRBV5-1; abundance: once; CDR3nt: TGCGCCAGCAGCTTGGCCAACTACCGTGACTACGAGCAGTACTTC; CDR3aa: CASSLANYRDYEQYF
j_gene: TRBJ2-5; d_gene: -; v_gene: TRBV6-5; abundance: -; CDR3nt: TGTGCCAGCAGGGGAGGACACCAAGAGACCCAGTACTTC; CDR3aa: CASRGGHQETQYF
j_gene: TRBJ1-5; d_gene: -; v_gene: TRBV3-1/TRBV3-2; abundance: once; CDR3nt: TGTGCCAGCAGTCTGGGACTGTCTCAGCCCCAGCATTTT; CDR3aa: CASSLGLSQPQHF
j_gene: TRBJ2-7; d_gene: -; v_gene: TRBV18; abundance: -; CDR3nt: TGTGCCAGCTCAACGGGACTCGTCTCCTACGAGCAGTACTTC; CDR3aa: CASSTGLVSYEQYF
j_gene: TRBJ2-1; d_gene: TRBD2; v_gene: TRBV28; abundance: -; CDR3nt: TGTGCCAGCAGTTTACCCGGACTAGTCCTAGAGCAGTTCTTC; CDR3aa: CASSLPGLVLEQFF
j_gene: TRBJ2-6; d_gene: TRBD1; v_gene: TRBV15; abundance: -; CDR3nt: TGTGCCACCGAGGACAGGGATTACTCTGGGGCCAACGTCCTGACTTTC; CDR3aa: CATEDRDYSGANVLTF